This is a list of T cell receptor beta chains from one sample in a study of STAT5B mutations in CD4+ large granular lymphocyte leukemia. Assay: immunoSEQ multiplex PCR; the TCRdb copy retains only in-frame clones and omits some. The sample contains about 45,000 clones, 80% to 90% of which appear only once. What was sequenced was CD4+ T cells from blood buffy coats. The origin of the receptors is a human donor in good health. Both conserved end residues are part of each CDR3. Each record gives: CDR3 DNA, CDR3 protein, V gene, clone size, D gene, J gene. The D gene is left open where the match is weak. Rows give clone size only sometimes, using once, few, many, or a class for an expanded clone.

DNA: TGTGCCTGGAGTAGGGACAGCAACGCCGGGGAGCTGTTTTTT; CDR3: CAWSRDSNAGELFF; V: TRBV30; size: few; D: TRBD1; J: TRBJ2-2
DNA: TGTGCCAGCAGCGGGGCTAGCGGGAGTTGGAGCACAGATACGCAGTATTTT; CDR3: CASSGASGSWSTDTQYF; V: TRBV5-4; size: NA; D: TRBD2; J: TRBJ2-3
DNA: TGTGCCAGCAGGGGGGGACTAGCGGTAACCTACGAGCAGTACTTC; CDR3: CASRGGLAVTYEQYF; V: TRBV6-1; size: once; D: TRBD2; J: TRBJ2-7
DNA: TGCGCCAGCAGGCCGACAGGGGGCCTCGGATACACTGAAGCTTTCTTT; CDR3: CASRPTGGLGYTEAFF; V: TRBV5-1; size: NA; D: TRBD1; J: TRBJ1-1
DNA: TGTGCCAGCAGTTCACAGGGATTAGGAAACACCATATATTTT; CDR3: CASSSQGLGNTIYF; V: TRBV2; size: few; D: NA; J: TRBJ1-3
DNA: TGCAGCGTTGGACGGCCTAGCTCCTACAATGAGCAGTTCTTC; CDR3: CSVGRPSSYNEQFF; V: TRBV29-1; size: NA; D: NA; J: TRBJ2-1
DNA: TGTGCCAGCAGCGACTGGAGTAGGGGTGAGAATGAGCAGTTCTTC; CDR3: CASSDWSRGENEQFF; V: TRBV5-4; size: NA; D: NA; J: TRBJ2-1
DNA: TGTGCCATCAGCTCGACAGGGGACGAAAAACTGTTTTTT; CDR3: CAISSTGDEKLFF; V: TRBV10-3; size: few; D: TRBD1; J: TRBJ1-4
DNA: TGTGCCAGCAGGCCTGACAGGGGGCCGTACGAGCAGTACTTC; CDR3: CASRPDRGPYEQYF; V: TRBV6-1; size: once; D: TRBD1; J: TRBJ2-7
DNA: TGTGCCAGCAGCCTAAGGACAGGCAGAGTAGCTTTCTTT; CDR3: CASSLRTGRVAFF; V: TRBV7-3; size: NA; D: TRBD1; J: TRBJ1-1
DNA: TGTGCCAGCAGTGAAGCGCTAGCGGGAGGACCAGATACGCAGTATTTT; CDR3: CASSEALAGGPDTQYF; V: TRBV2; size: NA; D: TRBD2; J: TRBJ2-3
DNA: TGTGCCAGCAGGACGGGACTCGCAGCCGGGGAGCTGTTTTTT; CDR3: CASRTGLAAGELFF; V: TRBV6-5; size: NA; D: NA; J: TRBJ2-2
DNA: TGTGCCAGCAGCGTTGGGGATAGCTCTGGAAACACCATATATTTT; CDR3: CASSVGDSSGNTIYF; V: TRBV9; size: NA; D: NA; J: TRBJ1-3
DNA: TGTGCCAGCTCACTTGCGGAGAGGACTGAAGCTTTCTTT; CDR3: CASSLAERTEAFF; V: TRBV18; size: NA; D: NA; J: TRBJ1-1
DNA: TGCGCCAGCAGCCAACAGGCCTCCTACGAGCAGTACTTC; CDR3: CASSQQASYEQYF; V: TRBV4-3; size: once; D: NA; J: TRBJ2-7
DNA: TGTGCCAGCAGCTTTGGGAGGGGGCACTCCTACGAGCAGTACTTC; CDR3: CASSFGRGHSYEQYF; V: TRBV7-2; size: once; D: NA; J: TRBJ2-7
DNA: TGCGCCAGCAGCTTGGAAGGGACTAGCACCGGGGAGCTGTTTTTT; CDR3: CASSLEGTSTGELFF; V: TRBV5-1; size: NA; D: TRBD2; J: TRBJ2-2
DNA: TGTGCCACCGAGACTAGCATGGCCCCAAATGAGCAGTTCTTC; CDR3: CATETSMAPNEQFF; V: TRBV2; size: once; D: TRBD2; J: TRBJ2-1
DNA: TGTGCCAGCAGTGAATACCCTCCCTCAGAGACCCAGTACTTC; CDR3: CASSEYPPSETQYF; V: TRBV25-1; size: NA; D: NA; J: TRBJ2-5
DNA: TGTGCCAGCAGCCAAGCGTTCTATGGCTACACCTTC; CDR3: CASSQAFYGYTF; V: TRBV4-2; size: NA; D: NA; J: TRBJ1-2
DNA: TGTGCCAGCAGCGTAGCGACTAGCGGGGTTAATGAGCAGTTCTTC; CDR3: CASSVATSGVNEQFF; V: TRBV9; size: NA; D: TRBD2; J: TRBJ2-1
DNA: TGTGCCAGCAGTCCTCATACCGGGAGCTCCTACGAGCAGTACTTC; CDR3: CASSPHTGSSYEQYF; V: TRBV6-1; size: NA; D: NA; J: TRBJ2-7
DNA: TGTGCCAGCTATAGCGACCGACTCTGGGAGAATGAGCAGTTCTTC; CDR3: CASYSDRLWENEQFF; V: TRBV6-1; size: NA; D: NA; J: TRBJ2-1
DNA: TGTGCCAGCAGCCGAACAGATACCTACGAGCAGTACTTC; CDR3: CASSRTDTYEQYF; V: TRBV7-8; size: NA; D: NA; J: TRBJ2-7
DNA: TGTGCCAGCAGCTTAATCCAGGGCGGGACTGAAGCTTTCTTT; CDR3: CASSLIQGGTEAFF; V: TRBV7-2; size: few; D: NA; J: TRBJ1-1
DNA: TGTGCCAGCAGCCAGAATCAGGGCCCTAGCAATCAGCCCCAGCATTTT; CDR3: CASSQNQGPSNQPQHF; V: TRBV7-6; size: NA; D: NA; J: TRBJ1-5
DNA: TGTGCCTGCTCCCCGGGGCTTTCTGGCAATCAGCCCCAGCATTTT; CDR3: CACSPGLSGNQPQHF; V: TRBV30; size: few; D: NA; J: TRBJ1-5
DNA: TGTGCCAGCAGACCGGGACAGGCACACTACGAGCAGTACTTC; CDR3: CASRPGQAHYEQYF; V: TRBV2; size: NA; D: TRBD1; J: TRBJ2-7
DNA: TGTGCCAGCAGCTTGGGGGGGGTCACTGAAGCTTTCTTT; CDR3: CASSLGGVTEAFF; V: TRBV5-4; size: NA; D: NA; J: TRBJ1-1
DNA: TGTGCCAGCAGTGTGAGCGGGAGCACAGATACGCAGTATTTT; CDR3: CASSVSGSTDTQYF; V: TRBV6-4; size: NA; D: NA; J: TRBJ2-3
DNA: TGTGCCAGCAGTTACTCCGGCGGCGGCCGGCAGACCCAGTACTTC; CDR3: CASSYSGGGRQTQYF; V: TRBV6-5; size: NA; D: NA; J: TRBJ2-5
DNA: TGTGCCAGCAGCTTGGAGGCGAACACCGGGGAGCTGTTTTTT; CDR3: CASSLEANTGELFF; V: TRBV7-6; size: few; D: NA; J: TRBJ2-2
DNA: TGTGCCAGCAAGGGACAGGGCCGCTATGGCTACACCTTC; CDR3: CASKGQGRYGYTF; V: TRBV27; size: NA; D: TRBD1; J: TRBJ1-2
DNA: TGTGCCAGCAGTTACTCGGACAGGATGAACACTGAAGCTTTCTTT; CDR3: CASSYSDRMNTEAFF; V: TRBV6-5; size: NA; D: TRBD1; J: TRBJ1-1
DNA: TGTGCCAGCTCACTAACGGCGGAGAACACCATATATTTT; CDR3: CASSLTAENTIYF; V: TRBV18; size: NA; D: NA; J: TRBJ1-3
DNA: TGCGCCAGCAGCTTGAGGAGGTCCGGGAACTCCTACGAGCAGTACTTC; CDR3: CASSLRRSGNSYEQYF; V: TRBV5-1; size: NA; D: NA; J: TRBJ2-7
DNA: TGTGCCAGCAGCTTCCTGGGGACAGGGAGGCACGAGCAGTACTTC; CDR3: CASSFLGTGRHEQYF; V: TRBV5-5; size: few; D: TRBD1; J: TRBJ2-7
DNA: TGTGCCAGCAGCACCAGGGGACCTGAAGCTTTCTTT; CDR3: CASSTRGPEAFF; V: TRBV7-2; size: NA; D: NA; J: TRBJ1-1
DNA: TGTGCCAGCAGCTTAAAGAAGACGGCGAACACCGGGGAGCTGTTTTTT; CDR3: CASSLKKTANTGELFF; V: TRBV5-4; size: NA; D: NA; J: TRBJ2-2
DNA: TGTGCCTGGAGTGTCGAAAGAATCACTGAAGCTTTCTTT; CDR3: CAWSVERITEAFF; V: TRBV30; size: NA; D: NA; J: TRBJ1-1
DNA: TGCGCCAGCAGTGAGTACGGGATGAACACTGAAGCTTTCTTT; CDR3: CASSEYGMNTEAFF; V: TRBV10-2; size: NA; D: NA; J: TRBJ1-1
DNA: TGTGCCAGCAGTGGGACTAGGATCTCCGAGCAGTACTTC; CDR3: CASSGTRISEQYF; V: TRBV2; size: NA; D: TRBD2; J: TRBJ2-7
DNA: TGTGCCAGCAGGGGGTCGCACGGCACTGAAGCTTTCTTT; CDR3: CASRGSHGTEAFF; V: TRBV6-5; size: NA; D: NA; J: TRBJ1-1
DNA: TGTGCCAGCAGCCTCCTGTACGGCACTGAAGCTTTCTTT; CDR3: CASSLLYGTEAFF; V: TRBV7-9; size: NA; D: NA; J: TRBJ1-1
DNA: TGTGCCAGCAGCGTAAGCCCGTCATCAGGTGAAAACATTCAGTACTTC; CDR3: CASSVSPSSGENIQYF; V: TRBV9; size: NA; D: NA; J: TRBJ2-4
DNA: TGCGCCAGCAGTCCCTCGGACAGGGGGGGAGATACGCAGTATTTT; CDR3: CASSPSDRGGDTQYF; V: TRBV23-1; size: NA; D: TRBD1; J: TRBJ2-3
DNA: TGTGCCAGCAGCGCAGCGGGGTCCAATCAGCCCCAGCATTTT; CDR3: CASSAAGSNQPQHF; V: TRBV9; size: NA; D: NA; J: TRBJ1-5
DNA: TGTGCCAGTAGTATCGGGACCCTGAACACTGAAGCTTTCTTT; CDR3: CASSIGTLNTEAFF; V: TRBV19; size: NA; D: NA; J: TRBJ1-1
DNA: TGTGCCAGCAGCCCCACGGGCAGAAACACCATATATTTT; CDR3: CASSPTGRNTIYF; V: TRBV21-1; size: NA; D: NA; J: TRBJ1-3
DNA: TGTGCCAGCAGTTTTGGAGGGAGTCCCTACGAGCAGTACTTC; CDR3: CASSFGGSPYEQYF; V: TRBV28; size: NA; D: NA; J: TRBJ2-7
DNA: TGTGCCAGCACCACAAGGGACAGAGCCTACGAGCAGTACTTC; CDR3: CASTTRDRAYEQYF; V: TRBV6-5; size: NA; D: TRBD1; J: TRBJ2-7
DNA: TGTGCCAGTATTTCCCCGGGGCACGGTACGCAGTATTTT; CDR3: CASISPGHGTQYF; V: TRBV19; size: NA; D: NA; J: TRBJ2-3
DNA: TGTGCCAGCAGTGTCCGACAGGGCCCCTACAATGAGCAGTTCTTC; CDR3: CASSVRQGPYNEQFF; V: TRBV27; size: NA; D: TRBD1; J: TRBJ2-1
DNA: TGTGCCAGCAGTTTACTTGGCAGTCGGACCGGGGAGCTGTTTTTT; CDR3: CASSLLGSRTGELFF; V: TRBV28; size: NA; D: NA; J: TRBJ2-2
DNA: TGCAGCGTTGAAGGAGGGACAGGGGGAGTTGAGCAGTTCTTC; CDR3: CSVEGGTGGVEQFF; V: TRBV29-1; size: few; D: TRBD1; J: TRBJ2-1
DNA: TGTGCCAGCAGCTTAGCTACAGGGCTCAGGATATACGAGCAGTACTTC; CDR3: CASSLATGLRIYEQYF; V: TRBV7-2; size: NA; D: NA; J: TRBJ2-7
DNA: TGTGCCAGCAGCCTCAGGGACAGGCCCTACGAGCAGTACTTC; CDR3: CASSLRDRPYEQYF; V: TRBV5-4; size: NA; D: TRBD1; J: TRBJ2-7